This T cell receptor beta chain was sequenced in a study of T-cell memory formation after mild COVID-19. Study-wide findings and caveats: Memory cells collected pre-infection included some clones that later responded, suggesting cross-reactive memory joined. For second-wave clones that peaked at day 37, SARS-CoV-2 specificity went unverified. Clones that shrank (day 15 to 85) were balanced CD4/CD8, whereas later expanders leaned CD4+.

This clonotype has only a few counts. Its antigen is unknown. The 5'RACE method, run with constant-segment primers, produced TCR alpha and TCR beta cDNA libraries (carrying sample barcodes and UMIs). Each CDR3 protein is one row after TCRdb ran MiXCR on the 5' RACE reads. The data contain a few hundred thousand distinct CDR3 sequences, under 20% of them singletons. Sequencing was done on a sample of PBMCs or a T cell subset sorted from them (not recorded which). The receptor's source is a man between 18 and 29 years old who had mild COVID-19 (a few samples of this study predate the infection). Cell type and time point are not known.

CDR3 DNA sequence: TGTGCCAGCAGTTACGAACGGGGAGACGGGGAGCTGTTTTTT. This codes for CASSYERGDGELFF. V is TRBV6-5 and J is TRBJ2-2; D may be TRBD2 (5 bases). V was clipped by 2 bases and J by 7 bases, with 11 bases between them. The CDR3 loop spans 14 amino acids. CDR1 and CDR2 from the germline V gene are MNHEY and SVGAGI.